A single sample gave rise to the 14 T cell receptor beta chains below, sequenced in a study of blood T cell repertoires in COVID-19. Assay: immunoSEQ multiplex PCR; the TCRdb copy retains only in-frame clones and omits some. The sample includes about 280,000 clones, around 88% of them seen just once. Sequencing was done on a sample of PBMCs or T cells enriched from blood (not recorded which). The receptors stem from a woman aged 40-49 years who had recovered from COVID-19.

V is TRBV5-4 and J is TRBJ1-2; D possibly corresponds to TRBD1 (5 bases). Germline-derived CDR1 and CDR2 are SGHNT and YYREEE (reference sequence). The CDR3 contains 13 residues. V lost 4 bases to trimming and J lost 5 bases, with 12 bases between them. CDR3 sequence: CASSMIDSYGYTF. CDR3 bases: TGTGCCAGCAGCATGATCGACAGTTATGGCTACACCTTC. Full variable domain (missing parts from reference TRBV5-4 and TRBJ1-2): ETGVTQSPTHLIKTRGQQVTLRCSSQSGHNTVSWYQQALGQGPQFIFQYYREEENGRGNFPPRFSGLQFPNYSSELNVNALELDDSALYLCASSMIDSYGYTFGSGTRLTVV.

The chain joins TRBV28 to TRBJ1-6; D unresolved. V dropped 2 bases and J dropped 9 bases, with 5 bases sitting between them. CDR3 length: 12 residues. Per the germline V gene, CDR1 is MDHEN and CDR2 is SYDVKM. The CDR3 loop is CASSLPLSPLHF. The CDR3 DNA reads TGTGCCAGCAGTTTACCCCTTTCACCCCTCCACTTT.

The gene calls are TRBV6-5 and TRBJ2-3; a weak D match, TRBD2 (5 bases). The CDR3 contains 15 residues. Trimming cost V 3 bases and J 5 bases, with 15 bases left between them. The V gene's germline CDR1 is MNHEY and CDR2 SVGAGI. CDR3 amino acids: CASSYFWHRGDTQYF. The CDR3 DNA sequence: TGTGCCAGCAGTTATTTTTGGCACCGGGGAGATACGCAGTATTTT.

V is TRBV5-1 and J is TRBJ2-3, with D tentatively TRBD2 (6 bases). The germline V gene encodes CDR1 SGHRS and CDR2 YFSETQ. Trimming took off 0 bases at V and 5 bases at J, with 13 bases between the two ends. The CDR3 totals 15 residues. Here the CDR3 DNA reads TGCGCCAGCAGCTTGGGCCACGGGGGTGGAGATACGCAGTATTTT. Translation: CASSLGHGGGDTQYF.

This rearrangement joins TRBV30 to TRBJ1-2; 7 nucleotides agree with TRBD1. Trimming removed 5 bases from V and 7 bases from J; junction bases left unmatched: 4. The CDR3 totals 11 residues. Germline-derived CDR1 and CDR2 are GTSNPN and SVGIG (reference sequence). The CDR3 DNA is TGTGCCTGGGCAGGGGGAGGTGGCTACACCTTC. Amino acids: CAWAGGGGYTF.

The J gene is TRBJ2-3, the V gene TRBV21-1; TRBD2 is taken as the D call from the table, unchecked against the DNA. TRBV21-1 is flagged as a pseudogene. This CDR3 has 16 amino acids. In DNA, the CDR3 is TGTGCCAGCAGCTCCGGACTAGCGGGAGCCCCAGATACGCAGTATTTT. It specifies CASSSGLAGAPDTQYF.

Points on this clone: The junction differs from germline at one of its ends, possibly a read error. This rearrangement joins TRBV5-1 to TRBJ1-2; 9 bases align to TRBD1. Germline V gene lookup returns CDR1 SGHRS and CDR2 YFSETQ. The CDR3 contains 14 residues. CDR3 DNA sequence: TGCGCCAGCAGGTTGGGACAGGGAAACTATGGCTACACCTTC. Translation gives CASRLGQGNYGYTF.

V usage is TRBV2 and J usage is TRBJ1-4; TRBD1 might be the D (5 bases). In germline, CDR1 is SNHLY, CDR2 FYNNEI. The CDR3 has 15 residues. Trimming removed 4 bases at V and 5 bases at J, with 14 bases between. This CDR3 is CASSGGVGRNEKLFF. CDR3 nucleotides: TGTGCCAGCAGTGGGGGGGTTGGCAGGAATGAAAAACTGTTTTTT.

The chain joins TRBV21-1 to TRBJ2-7; whether TRBD1, the table's D call, matches the DNA was not checked. TRBV21-1 has pseudogene status. This CDR3 has 15 amino acids. The CDR3 region has the DNA TGTGCCAGCAGTACGACAGGGTTCGGCTCCTACGAGCAGTACTTC. This gives the protein CASSTTGFGSYEQYF.

This chain connects TRBV5-6 to TRBJ1-6; weak D call: TRBD1 (6 bases). The CDR3 spans 14 residues. V lost 1 base, J lost 6 bases, and 8 bases lay in between. Germline V gene sequence: CDR1 SGHDT, CDR2 YYEEEE. CDR3: CASSLRGANSPLHF. In DNA, the CDR3 is TGTGCCAGCAGCTTGCGGGGGGCTAATTCACCCCTCCACTTT.

This clone showed up just a few times. The chain carries TRBV19 and TRBJ2-2; D not certain. The V gene lost 10 bases and the J gene lost 1 base, with 10 bases spanning the gap. The V gene's germline CDR1 is LNHDA and CDR2 SQIVND (reference sequence). The CDR3 is 13 residues long. CDR3 sequence: CATTVRNTGELFF. The CDR3 DNA reads TGTGCCACCACGGTCCGGAACACCGGGGAGCTGTTTTTT.

The chain links TRBV7-9 to TRBJ2-3; 15 nucleotides agree with TRBD2. Germline V gene sequence: CDR1 SEHNR, CDR2 FQNEAQ (reference sequence). V lost 6 bases and J lost 4; bases outside the gene matches: 5. This CDR3 has 16 amino acids. CDR3 in DNA: TGTGCCAGCAGTCCGGGACTAGCGGGAGGCGCAGATACGCAGTATTTT. The encoded protein is CASSPGLAGGADTQYF.

V is TRBV29-1 and J is TRBJ2-7; a weak D match, TRBD2 (6 bases). Trimming took 4 bases from V and 4 from J, leaving 20 bases between them. This CDR3 is built from 15 residues. Germline CDR1 is SQVTM and CDR2 is ANQGSEA. CDR3 sequence reads: CSVGGWVEGSYEQYF. The CDR3 DNA follows: TGCAGCGTTGGAGGGTGGGTGGAGGGTTCGTACGAGCAGTACTTC.

The V call is TRBV29-1, the J call TRBJ2-7; D is perhaps TRBD2 (5 bases). V lost 0 bases, J lost 4 bases, and 7 bases lay in between. This CDR3 spans 12 amino acids. Germline V gene lookup returns CDR1 SQVTM and CDR2 ANQGSEA. As DNA, the CDR3 is TGCAGCGTTGAAGATCGGGGTTACGAGCAGTACTTC. As protein: CSVEDRGYEQYF.